These 7 T cell receptor beta chains were all obtained from the same sample, sequenced in a study of spatial heterogeneity in lung cancer. A single record per CDR3 protein comes from TCRdb applying MiXCR to the 5' RACE reads. Seen here are more than 9,000 distinct CDR3 sequences, approximately 6.2% observed once, and the top ten hold about a tenth. Time point here: sample taken at primary tumor resection. Unsorted samples of tumor, nontumor lung or frozen PBMC had their whole RNA sequenced. The material sequenced was normal lung tissue next to the tumor, taken at surgery. The receptors were gathered from a male donor with early-stage non-small cell lung cancer.

This clonotype has a count of ten or more. With the library built for alpha chains, this beta chain is off target and its frequency is not meaningful. The chain is built from TRBV12-3 or TRBV12-4 and TRBJ1-1; D is unresolved. This CDR3 has 13 residues. The V end was cut by 2 bases, the J end by 3 bases, with 7 bases between. The CDR3 sequence: CASSLWQDTEAFF. The CDR3 coding sequence is TGTGCCAGCAGTTTATGGCAGGACACTGAAGCTTTCTTT.

This clonotype is judged medium-sized (0.01 to 0.1%). Because the library targeted alpha chains, this beta chain is an off-target read whose size means little. The J gene is TRBJ1-4, the V gene TRBV7-2, with D hard to call. V lost 5 bases, J lost 12 bases, and 22 bases lay in between. The CDR3 runs to 15 residues. Germline CDR1 and CDR2: SGHTA and FQGNSA. The CDR3 spells CASSREMGRFGELFF. CDR3 nucleotide sequence: TGTGCCAGCAGCCGAGAGATGGGCCGGTTTGGGGAACTGTTTTTT.

This clonotype was counted only a few times. In a library made to pick up alpha chains, this beta chain is a stray read with a size that means little. This rearrangement joins TRBV7-3 to TRBJ2-1; 9 bases align to TRBD2. Germline values: CDR1 SGHTA, CDR2 FQGTGA. The CDR3 has 15 residues. J lost 9 bases, V lost 5 bases, and 11 bases had no gene match. The DNA of the CDR3 is TGTGCCAGCAGCCCGGCTGGGACTAGCTTAGGTGAGCAGTTCTTC. Translating it yields CASSPAGTSLGEQFF.

As to this clonotype: The library was built for alpha chains, so this beta chain is an off-target read and its size means little. This chain uses TRBV5-1 with TRBJ2-1, with 8 bases aligning to TRBD1. The CDR3 runs to 14 residues. With V trimmed by 3 bases and J by 8 bases, 7 bases remained unmatched. The germline CDR1 and CDR2 sequences are SGHRS and YFSETQ. CDR3 loop: CASSSTTGEDEQFF. The CDR3, as DNA: TGCGCCAGCAGCTCTACGACAGGGGAAGATGAGCAGTTCTTC.

This clonotype was counted only a few times. As an off-target read in a library built for alpha chains, this beta chain has a frequency of little significance. This sequence joins TRBV20-1 and TRBJ2-7; 8 nucleotides agree with TRBD1. The CDR3 has 13 amino acids. The V gene end was trimmed by 5 bases and the J gene end by 6 bases; junction bases not matched to a gene: 9. CDR1 and CDR2 from the germline V gene are DFQATT and SNEGSKA (reference sequence). CDR3 sequence (DNA): TGCAGTGCTCTCCGACCGGGACAGGTCGAGCAGTACTTC. Translated: CSALRPGQVEQYF.

This clonotype has a count of ten or more. Because this beta chain is a stray read in a library intended to capture alpha chains, its abundance should not be given much weight. This chain joins TRBV30 and TRBJ1-1; D gene unclear. The CDR3 loop spans 12 amino acids. Germline V gene data show CDR1 as GTSNPN and CDR2 as SVGIG (reference sequence). Deletions cut 4 bases from V and 3 bases from J, with 9 bases between. CDR3 DNA sequence: TGTGCCTGGACAAGGGCCCACACTGAAGCTTTCTTT. Translated, it gives CAWTRAHTEAFF. Based on the CDR3 plus reference TRBV30 and TRBJ1-1, the full variable domain is SQTIHQWPATLVQPVGSPLSLECTVEGTSNPNLYWYRQAAGRGLQLLFYSVGIGQISSEVPQNLSASRPQDRQFILSSKKLLLSDSGFYLCAWTRAHTEAFFGQGTRLTVV.

This clonotype showed up many times. This beta chain lies outside the target of a library built for alpha chains; its clone size means little. The rearrangement links TRBV2 to TRBJ1-1; D unresolved. Trimming pared 5 bases from V and 3 bases from J, leaving 4 bases between. Germline-derived CDR1 and CDR2 are SNHLY and FYNNEI. The length of the CDR3 is 11 residues. Here the CDR3 reads CASSYDTEAFF. The DNA for the CDR3 is TGTGCCAGCAGTTATGACACTGAAGCTTTCTTT.